The 4 T cell receptor beta chains listed next were all sequenced from one sample in a study of naive and memory T cell subsets. Two oligonucleotides, mixed equimolar, formed the beta constant-region primer covering TRBC1 and TRBC2. Four rounds of PCR amplified the ligated cDNA using nested alpha and beta constant-region primers plus SP2. TCRdb re-analysed the UMI-ligation and nested PCR reads in MiXCR, keeping a single row per CDR3 protein. Among some 80,000 distinct CDR3 sequences, 9% were seen once, and the ten largest hold roughly 1.2%. The sample consisted of naive CD8+ T cells from blood. These receptors were obtained from a human donor in good health.

The chain is built from TRBV5-8 and TRBJ2-7; D may be TRBD2 (6 bases). Germline CDR1 is SGHTS and CDR2 is YDEGEE. The CDR3 loop spans 15 amino acids. V shed 3 bases and J shed 4 bases, with 17 bases lying between them. CDR3 coding DNA: TGTGCCAGCAGCTCCTATGGTGCGGGAACATACGAGCAGTACTTC. As protein: CASSSYGAGTYEQYF. The variable domain in full, with the rest retrieved from reference TRBV5-8 and TRBJ2-7, is EAGVTQSPTHLIKTRGQQATLRCSPISGHTSVYWYQQALGLGLQFLLWYDEGEERNRGNFPPRFSGRQFPNYSSELNVNALELEDSALYLCASSSYGAGTYEQYFGPGTRLTVT.

The rearrangement uses TRBV29-1 and TRBJ1-5; TRBD1 might be the D (5 bases). V was cut by 4 bases and J by 3 bases, with 13 bases left in between. This CDR3 spans 14 amino acids. CDR1 and CDR2 from the germline V gene are SQVTM and ANQGSEA. The CDR3 nucleotides read TGCAGCGTTGGGACCGACAGACACAATCAGCCCCAGCATTTT. Amino acids: CSVGTDRHNQPQHF.

V gene TRBV7-7 combines with J gene TRBJ2-1, with 10 bases lining up with TRBD1. The ends lost 4 bases at V and 6 bases at J; junction bases unmatched: 9. The CDR3 sequence is 16 residues long. Germline loops: CDR1 SSHAT, CDR2 FNYEAQ (reference sequence). The CDR3 DNA follows: TGTGCCAGCAGCTCAACCGGGACAGGGGATATCAATGAGCAGTTCTTC. Residues: CASSSTGTGDINEQFF. Drawing the rest from reference TRBV7-7 and TRBJ2-1, the complete variable domain is GAGVSQSPRYKVTKRGQDVTLRCDPISSHATLYWYQQALGQGPEFLTYFNYEAQPDKSGLPSDRFSAERPEGSISTLTIQRTEQRDSAMYRCASSSTGTGDINEQFFGPGTRLTVL.

The rearrangement links TRBV4-3 to TRBJ2-3; D is unresolved. Trimming left V 1 base short and J 4 bases short, with 6 bases between. The CDR3 has 13 residues. In germline, CDR1 is LGHNA, CDR2 YSLEER. The chain's CDR3 is CASSQVISDTQYF. CDR3 bases: TGCGCCAGCAGCCAAGTAATTTCAGATACGCAGTATTTT.